This T cell receptor (beta chain) was documented in a study of cytomegalovirus exposure and HLA in healthy donors. General study points: The tendency of first-cohort TCR clusters to co-occur in the 120 validation repertoires was identified by a subsequent analysis. Cytomegalovirus-associated status was assigned to 164 TCR beta chains. A few chains linked to CMV were shown in vitro to be specific for CMV antigens.

Assay: immunoSEQ multiplex PCR; the TCRdb copy retains only in-frame clones and omits some. The repertoire holds roughly 120,000 clones, with about 85% as singletons. On this clone itself: Its cognate antigen is unknown.

While the first cohort had hundreds of subjects, the donors belonged to the separate validation cohort of about 120 subjects. The CDR3 length is 12 residues. Trimming took 5 bases from V and 8 from J, leaving 12 bases between them. Germline CDR1 is SNHLY and CDR2 is FYNNEI. The specimen sequenced was PBMCs. The sequence derives from a woman aged 25 to 39 in good health and CMV-seronegative. The chain carries TRBV2 and TRBJ1-2; weak D call: TRBD1 (5 bases). The CDR3 here is CASSQGLEGYTF. The CDR3 DNA follows: TGTGCCAGCAGTCAGGGTTTAGAGGGCTACACCTTC.